These 28 T cell receptor beta chains were sequenced from one sample in a study of T cells in Graves' hyperthyroidism and ophthalmopathy. Amplification yielded TCR beta CDR3 regions, with RNA transcripts as the source. The HTBI primer set served for first-round RT-PCR of the TCR CDR3. TCRdb reanalysed the multiplex PCR reads using MiXCR and keeps one entry per CDR3 protein. The sample carries 160,000 or so distinct CDR3 sequences, about 9% recorded once. The sequenced sample consisted of blood. The receptors originated from a woman between 18 and 30 years old with Graves' hyperthyroidism that later progressed to Graves' ophthalmopathy.

The chain couples TRBV20-1 to TRBJ1-3; no reliable D call. Germline CDR1 and CDR2: DFQATT and SNEGSKA (reference sequence). The CDR3 length is 13 residues. Between the trimmed V and J ends, which lost 5 bases and 0 bases, there was a span of 8 bases. CDR3 sequence (DNA): TGCAGTGCTGGTGGCAGCTCTGGAAACACCATATATTTT. Translating gives CSAGGSSGNTIYF.

This clonotype has at least ten counts. The chain has TRBV30 and TRBJ1-1; possibly TRBD1 for D (5 bases). There are 13 residues in the CDR3. Trimming left V 4 bases short and J 1 base short, with 10 bases between. Germline CDR1 GTSNPN, CDR2 SVGIG (reference sequence). The CDR3 DNA is TGTGCCTGGATGCAGGGCCCGAACACTGAAGCTTTCTTT. It is translated as CAWMQGPNTEAFF.

This clonotype was seen many times. This chain links TRBV2 with TRBJ1-5, with D tentatively TRBD1 (5 bases). Germline loops: CDR1 SNHLY, CDR2 FYNNEI. Trimming took 7 bases from V and 4 from J, leaving 14 bases between them. CDR3 length: 14 residues. CDR3 amino acids: CASNGWAGNQPQHF. The CDR3 coding sequence is TGTGCCAGCAATGGGTGGGCAGGGAATCAGCCCCAGCATTTT.

This clonotype was counted many times. The rearrangement joins TRBV7-8 to TRBJ1-2; 9 nucleotides match TRBD1. The CDR3 has 16 residues. Per the germline V gene, CDR1 is SGHVS and CDR2 is FQNEAQ. The J segment lost 4 bases and the V segment lost 1 base, leaving 7 bases of the junction unmatched. CDR3 bases: TGTGCCAGCAGCTTAGGGGGACAGGGTCGAGCCTATGGCTACACCTTC. This translates into CASSLGGQGRAYGYTF.

This clonotype showed up many times. V and J are TRBV30 and TRBJ1-1; 9 positions match TRBD1. The germline V gene encodes CDR1 GTSNPN and CDR2 SVGIG (reference sequence). Unmatched junction bases numbered 6, after V lost 4 bases and J lost 0 bases. The CDR3 totals 15 residues. This CDR3 is CAWTTGGLMNTEAFF. Written as DNA, the CDR3 is TGTGCCTGGACGACAGGGGGACTAATGAACACTGAAGCTTTCTTT.

This clonotype was seen repeatedly, ten times or more. This chain links TRBV12-3 or TRBV12-4 with TRBJ1-1; D is ambiguous. V lost 3 bases to trimming and J lost 5 bases, with 13 bases between them. This CDR3 comprises 14 residues. The CDR3 sequence is CASSLVRLETEAFF. The DNA of the CDR3 is TGTGCCAGCAGTTTGGTCCGGCTGGAGACTGAAGCTTTCTTT.

Here the CDR3 reads CSARAGGEQYF. The CDR3 DNA follows: TGCAGTGCTCGGGCGGGTGGGGAGCAGTACTTC. The chain uses TRBV20-1 and TRBJ2-7; possibly TRBD2 for D (5 bases). Germline CDR1 reads DFQATT; CDR2 reads SNEGSKA (reference sequence). The CDR3 runs to 11 residues. The V end was cut by 5 bases, the J end by 7 bases, with 12 bases between.

Notes on this clonotype: A much larger clone lies one base from this, so it may be a read error. This sequence joins TRBV28 and TRBJ1-6; TRBD1 matches 11 bases. This CDR3 contains 15 residues. The germline gives CDR1 MDHEN, CDR2 SYDVKM. Written as DNA, the CDR3 is TGTGTCAGCAGTTTAGGGACAGGGGGAAGGTCACCCCTCCACTTT. This gives the protein CVSSLGTGGRSPLHF.

This clonotype was observed many times. The chain recombines TRBV27 with TRBJ1-5, with 8 bases matching TRBD1. This CDR3 has 14 residues. From germline, CDR1 is MNHEY and CDR2 SMNVEV (reference sequence). The V and J ends lost 5 bases and 6 bases, in that order; junction bases with no gene match: 6. CDR3 nucleotides: TGTGCCAGCAGTCTCCGACAGGGGACTCAGCCCCAGCATTTT. This sequence encodes CASSLRQGTQPQHF.

This clonotype was seen ten or more times. The chain combines TRBV20-1 with TRBJ2-7; D ambiguous. Germline V gives CDR1 DFQATT, CDR2 SNEGSKA (reference sequence). The CDR3 has 14 residues. Trimming removed 0 bases at V and 2 bases at J, with 11 bases between. DNA for the CDR3: TGCAGTGCTAGAGAGGTCCCACGCCCCTACGAGCAGTACTTC. Its translation is CSAREVPRPYEQYF.

This clonotype was found many times. The genes are TRBV7-9 and TRBJ2-7; the match to TRBD2 covers 8 bases. J lost 1 base, V lost 5 bases, and 7 bases had no gene match. This CDR3 has 15 amino acids. Germline CDR1 and CDR2: SEHNR and FQNEAQ (reference sequence). The CDR3 region has the DNA TGTGCCAGCAGCCACACTAGCGGATCTTCCTACGAGCAGTACTTC. It specifies CASSHTSGSSYEQYF.

This clonotype has ten or more counts. The V gene is TRBV5-1, the J gene TRBJ2-7, with 14 bases aligning to TRBD2. CDR1 and CDR2 (germline): SGHRS, YFSETQ. The CDR3 extends over 16 amino acids. V was clipped by 4 bases and J by 1 base; unmatched bases: 4. The DNA of the CDR3 is TGCGCCAGCAGCGTAGGACTAGCGGGAGGTTCCTACGAGCAGTACTTC. Amino acids: CASSVGLAGGSYEQYF. Full variable domain (missing parts from reference TRBV5-1 and TRBJ2-7): KAGVTQTPRYLIKTRGQQVTLSCSPISGHRSVSWYQQTPGQGLQFLFEYFSETQRNKGNFPGRFSGRQFSNSRSEMNVSTLELGDSALYLCASSVGLAGGSYEQYFGPGTRLTVT.

The gene calls are TRBV4-2 and TRBJ1-5; the D gene is possibly TRBD1 (5 bases). The germline gives CDR1 LGHNA, CDR2 YNFKEQ. CDR3 size: 16 residues. With 4 bases removed from V and 0 bases from J, the gap between germline ends came to 13 bases. CDR3 sequence reads: CASSRLVGDSNQPQHF. CDR3 in DNA: TGTGCCAGCAGCCGCCTGGTGGGGGATAGCAATCAGCCCCAGCATTTT.

The sample holds many counts of this clonotype. V gene TRBV28 combines with J gene TRBJ2-1; 15 bases match TRBD2. V lost 6 bases to trimming and J lost 3 bases; unmatched junction nucleotides: 6. Germline lookup yields CDR1 MDHEN and CDR2 SYDVKM. CDR3 length: 17 amino acids. The CDR3 region is CASSGLAGGKNYNEQFF. In DNA form, the CDR3 reads TGTGCCAGCAGCGGACTAGCGGGAGGGAAGAACTACAATGAGCAGTTCTTC.

At least ten counts were recorded for this clonotype. The genes are TRBV11-2 and TRBJ1-2; 10 bases agree with TRBD1. V lost 3 bases to trimming and J lost 6 bases; unmatched junction nucleotides: 1. Germline V gene lookup returns CDR1 SGHAT and CDR2 FQNNGV. The CDR3 spans 13 residues. The CDR3 DNA follows: TGTGCCAGCAGCTTGGACAGGGGGAATGGCTACACCTTC. As protein: CASSLDRGNGYTF.

There are many counts of this clonotype. The V and J genes are TRBV4-1 and TRBJ2-1; D ambiguous. The CDR3 is 13 amino acids. V was shortened by 4 bases and J by 5 bases, with 9 bases between the two germline ends. The germline V gene has CDR1 MGHRA and CDR2 YSYEKL. The CDR3 DNA is TGCGCCAGCAGCCCCCGATCAAACAATGAGCAGTTCTTC. It codes for CASSPRSNNEQFF.

The chain combines TRBV29-1 with TRBJ1-2; D is uncertain. V shed 4 bases and J shed 4 bases, with 10 bases lying between them. The length of the CDR3 is 12 residues. The germline gives CDR1 SQVTM, CDR2 ANQGSEA. The CDR3 sequence is CSVVPDPYGYTF. The CDR3 DNA sequence: TGCAGCGTTGTACCAGATCCCTATGGCTACACCTTC.

In this sample, this clonotype turned up many times. The V and J genes are TRBV12-3 or TRBV12-4 and TRBJ1-6, with 9 bases aligning to TRBD1. After removal of 6 bases from V and 7 bases from J, the junction contained 4 bases not matched to a gene. The CDR3 consists of 14 residues. The CDR3 spells CASRLGQGNSPLHF. CDR3 coding DNA: TGTGCCAGCAGACTTGGACAGGGGAATTCACCCCTCCACTTT.

This clonotype was counted many times. The J gene is TRBJ2-7, the V gene TRBV5-5; 7 bases map to TRBD2. Looked up from germline, CDR1 is SGHKS and CDR2 is YYEKEE (reference sequence). V lost 4 bases, J lost 4 bases, and 11 bases stayed unmatched. The CDR3 is made up of 15 amino acids. CDR3 in DNA: TGTGCCAGCAGCGACCGGGACTACGTCGAGTACGAGCAGTACTTC. It translates to CASSDRDYVEYEQYF.

The V call is TRBV5-6, the J call TRBJ1-4; D uncertain. The CDR3 spans 13 residues. CDR1 is SGHDT and CDR2 is YYEEEE in the germline V gene. Trimming cost V 4 bases and J 7 bases, with 11 bases left between them. CDR3 region: CASSMSGSEKLFF. The DNA for the CDR3 is TGTGCCAGCAGCATGTCAGGTAGTGAAAAACTGTTTTTT.

This clonotype appeared many times. The gene calls are TRBV7-9 and TRBJ2-7; 15 bases agree with TRBD2. This CDR3 comprises 21 residues. Germline CDR1 reads SEHNR; CDR2 reads FQNEAQ (reference sequence). J was trimmed by 1 base and V by 5 bases; bases with no gene match: 18. CDR3 coding DNA: TGTGCCAGCAGCCTACAATTGGGACTAGCGGGAGGATCCACCACTTCCTACGAGCAGTACTTC. Encoded protein: CASSLQLGLAGGSTTSYEQYF.

This clonotype was detected a few times. This chain joins TRBV4-1 and TRBJ2-7, with TRBD2 matching over 10 bases. With V trimmed by 1 base and J by 5 bases, 2 bases remained unmatched. This CDR3 spans 14 amino acids. Per the germline V gene, CDR1 is MGHRA and CDR2 is YSYEKL. The CDR3 DNA is TGCGCCAGCAGCCAAGGTCTAGCGGGAGACGAGCAGTACTTC. It specifies CASSQGLAGDEQYF.

In this sample, this clonotype turned up many times. V is TRBV28 and J is TRBJ1-6; D call uncertain. CDR1 is MDHEN, CDR2 SYDVKM, per germline. Trimming took off 3 bases at V and 0 bases at J, with 21 bases between the two ends. The CDR3 consists of 20 residues. The CDR3 DNA is TGTGCCAGCAGTTTCCCTAGAAGTTCTTGGGTCAGCTCCTATAATTCACCCCTCCACTTT. Protein: CASSFPRSSWVSSYNSPLHF.

This clonotype was counted many times. The chain employs TRBV10-3 and TRBJ2-3; 12 bases fit TRBD2. V was pared by 8 bases and J by 1 base, with 7 bases of the junction left unmatched. CDR1 ENHRY and CDR2 SYGVKD come from the germline V gene. The CDR3 contains 16 residues. The DNA for the CDR3 is TGTGCCATCGCCGGGACTAGCGGGCAACGCACAGATACGCAGTATTTT. Translated, it gives CAIAGTSGQRTDTQYF.

In its sample, this clonotype was seen many times. The chain couples TRBV20-1 to TRBJ2-7; D is perhaps TRBD1 or TRBD2 (5 bases each). Germline V lookup: CDR1 DFQATT, CDR2 SNEGSKA (reference sequence). V was cut by 6 bases and J by 2 bases, with 14 bases left in between. The CDR3 covers 13 residues. The CDR3 sequence is CSARDGSPYEQYF. In nucleotides, the CDR3 is TGCAGTGCCCGGGACGGAAGCCCCTACGAGCAGTACTTC.

This clonotype was seen ten or more times. V gene TRBV6-1 combines with J gene TRBJ1-2; tentatively, D is TRBD1 (5 bases). Germline V lookup: CDR1 MNHNS, CDR2 SASEGT. Trimming stripped 6 bases from V and 3 bases from J, with 17 bases between. This CDR3 spans 15 amino acids. CDR3 nucleotides: TGTGCCAGCAGGGGGACCCCCGAGGGGCACTATGGCTACACCTTC. This codes for CASRGTPEGHYGYTF.

This clonotype was detected many times. The rearrangement links TRBV2 to TRBJ1-4, with D hard to call. The CDR3 is 15 residues long. The V gene's germline CDR1 is SNHLY and CDR2 FYNNEI. The ends were cut back, 6 bases at V and 4 bases at J, with 15 bases in the middle. This CDR3 is CASRESVADNEKLFF. The CDR3 nucleotides read TGTGCCAGCAGGGAGAGTGTAGCAGATAATGAAAAACTGTTTTTT.

V gene TRBV30 combines with J gene TRBJ2-6; D unclear. CDR3 length: 15 amino acids. CDR1 and CDR2 from the germline V gene are GTSNPN and SVGIG (reference sequence). Trimming took off 1 base at V and 0 bases at J, with 7 bases between the two ends. The CDR3 nucleotides read TGTGCCTGGAGTGAAAGGGCCTCTGGGGCCAACGTCCTGACTTTC. Protein sequence: CAWSERASGANVLTF.